These T cell receptor beta chains were read from a single sample in a study of CD4 T cells in relation to SARS-CoV-2 and coronaviruses. Using immunoSEQ multiplex PCR, the repertoire was profiled, and TCRdb retains in-frame clones only, with some absent. The sample contains nearly 70,000 clones, approximately 95% of which appear only once. The source material was naive CD4+ T cells from PBMCs. The receptors here all came from a human donor in good health. The CDR3 runs from the conserved cysteine through the conserved F or W. D genes are given only for firm matches. The listing skips clone size in some rows; elsewhere it reads once, few, many or a size class.

V	size	J	D	CDR3	DNA
TRBV3-1/TRBV3-2	once	TRBJ2-1	TRBD2	CASSRLDGGNEQFF	TGTGCCAGCAGCCGCCTGGACGGGGGGAATGAGCAGTTCTTC
TRBV7-3	.	TRBJ1-6	.	CASSADRALGSPLHF	TGTGCCAGCAGCGCCGACCGCGCGCTGGGCTCACCCCTCCACTTT
TRBV6-2/TRBV6-3	.	TRBJ1-5	TRBD1	CASSYGWTGQHF	TGTGCCAGCAGTTATGGTTGGACAGGGCAGCATTTT
TRBV24-1	.	TRBJ1-2	.	CATSDSREGAWGYTF	TGTGCCACCAGTGATTCGAGAGAAGGGGCCTGGGGCTACACCTTC
TRBV5-4	.	TRBJ2-7	.	CASSLRRVGEQYF	TGTGCCAGCAGCTTGCGCCGGGTGGGCGAGCAGTACTTC
TRBV28	.	TRBJ2-7	TRBD1	CASRRQGYSYEQYF	TGTGCCAGCCGGAGACAGGGCTACTCCTACGAGCAGTACTTC
TRBV15	once	TRBJ2-1	TRBD2	CATSRPWGGGLHNEQFF	TGTGCCACCAGCAGACCTTGGGGGGGAGGGCTGCACAATGAGCAGTTCTTC
TRBV18	.	TRBJ2-7	.	CASSAGRQILGYEQYF	TGTGCCAGCTCAGCAGGAAGACAGATCCTTGGGTACGAGCAGTACTTC
TRBV3-1/TRBV3-2	.	TRBJ2-3	TRBD2	CASTPRGSGLNTDTQYF	TGTGCCAGCACCCCTCGCGGGAGCGGTTTGAACACAGATACGCAGTATTTT
TRBV6-2/TRBV6-3	.	TRBJ1-5	TRBD1	CASSHRGLQPQHF	TGTGCCAGCAGCCACAGGGGATTGCAGCCCCAGCATTTT
TRBV12-3/TRBV12-4	.	TRBJ2-5	.	CASSKVAETQYF	TGTGCCAGCAGCAAGGTTGCGGAGACCCAGTACTTC
TRBV28	.	TRBJ1-2	.	CASITGPSNYGYTF	TGTGCCAGCATCACAGGTCCGTCAAACTATGGCTACACCTTC
TRBV6-2/TRBV6-3	.	TRBJ1-1	.	CASSYSSQRMNTEAFF	TGTGCCAGCAGTTACTCGAGCCAGAGGATGAACACTGAAGCTTTCTTT
TRBV7-9	.	TRBJ2-6	.	CASSLGQYTLGGANVLTF	TGTGCCAGCAGCTTAGGCCAATACACCCTCGGGGGGGCCAACGTCCTGACTTTC
TRBV15	.	TRBJ2-2	.	CATSPGGAPNTGELFF	TGTGCCACCAGCCCCGGAGGGGCCCCGAACACCGGGGAGCTGTTTTTT
TRBV14	.	TRBJ2-2	TRBD2	CASSQVAGGTGELFF	TGTGCCAGCAGCCAGGTAGCGGGAGGAACCGGGGAGCTGTTTTTT
TRBV28	.	TRBJ1-1	.	CASSLSRAENTEAFF	TGTGCCAGCAGTTTAAGCAGGGCCGAGAACACTGAAGCTTTCTTT
TRBV5-4	.	TRBJ1-2	TRBD1	CASSPRDRATSGYTF	TGTGCCAGCAGCCCCCGGGACAGGGCAACGTCGGGCTACACCTTC
TRBV3-1/TRBV3-2	.	TRBJ1-1	TRBD1	CASSQRGTEGSAFF	TGTGCCAGCAGCCAGCGCGGGACAGAGGGTTCGGCTTTCTTT
TRBV3-1/TRBV3-2	.	TRBJ1-4	.	CASSHTLPRTRSGEKLFF	TGTGCCAGCAGCCATACTCTTCCCCGCACGAGGTCGGGAGAAAAACTGTTTTTT
TRBV28	once	TRBJ2-7	TRBD1	CASSLLGQAYEQYF	TGTGCCAGCAGTCTCCTCGGACAGGCCTACGAGCAGTACTTC
TRBV6-2/TRBV6-3	.	TRBJ2-7	.	CASSYVQGYEQYF	TGTGCCAGCAGTTATGTGCAGGGGTACGAGCAGTACTTC
TRBV3-1/TRBV3-2	once	TRBJ2-7	.	CASSHEGSAYF	TGTGCCAGCAGCCATGAGGGCTCCGCGTACTTC